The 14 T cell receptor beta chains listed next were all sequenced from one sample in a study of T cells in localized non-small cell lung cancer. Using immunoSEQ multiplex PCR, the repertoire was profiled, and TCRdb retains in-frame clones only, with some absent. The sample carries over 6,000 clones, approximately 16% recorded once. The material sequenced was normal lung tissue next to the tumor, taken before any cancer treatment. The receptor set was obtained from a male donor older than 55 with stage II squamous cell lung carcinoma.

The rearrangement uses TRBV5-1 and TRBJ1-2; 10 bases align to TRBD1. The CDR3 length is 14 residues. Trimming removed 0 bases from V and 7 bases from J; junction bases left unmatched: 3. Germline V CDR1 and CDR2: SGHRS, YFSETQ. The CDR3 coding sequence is TGCGCCAGCAGCTTGGGAGGGACAGGGGTTGGCTACACCTTC. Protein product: CASSLGGTGVGYTF. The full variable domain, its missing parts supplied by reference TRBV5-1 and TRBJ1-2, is KAGVTQTPRYLIKTRGQQVTLSCSPISGHRSVSWYQQTPGQGLQFLFEYFSETQRNKGNFPGRFSGRQFSNSRSEMNVSTLELGDSALYLCASSLGGTGVGYTFGSGTRLTVV.

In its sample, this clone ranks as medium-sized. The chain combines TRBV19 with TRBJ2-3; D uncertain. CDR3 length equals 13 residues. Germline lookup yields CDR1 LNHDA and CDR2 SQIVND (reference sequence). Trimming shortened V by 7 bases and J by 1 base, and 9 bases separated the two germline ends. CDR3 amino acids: CASKYIGTDTQYF. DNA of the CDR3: TGTGCCAGTAAATACATCGGCACAGATACGCAGTATTTT.

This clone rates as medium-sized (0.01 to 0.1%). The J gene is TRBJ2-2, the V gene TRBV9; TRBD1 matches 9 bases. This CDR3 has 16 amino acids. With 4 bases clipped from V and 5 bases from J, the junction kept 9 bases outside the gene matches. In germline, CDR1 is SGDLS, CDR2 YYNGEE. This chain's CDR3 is CASSLWGTGLTGELFF. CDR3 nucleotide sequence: TGTGCCAGCAGCCTGTGGGGGACAGGGCTTACCGGGGAGCTGTTTTTT. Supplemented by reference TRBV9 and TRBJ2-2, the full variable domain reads DSGVTQTPKHLITATGQRVTLRCSPRSGDLSVYWYQQSLDQGLQFLIQYYNGEERAKGNILERFSAQQFPDLHSELNLSSLELGDSALYFCASSLWGTGLTGELFFGEGSRLTVL.

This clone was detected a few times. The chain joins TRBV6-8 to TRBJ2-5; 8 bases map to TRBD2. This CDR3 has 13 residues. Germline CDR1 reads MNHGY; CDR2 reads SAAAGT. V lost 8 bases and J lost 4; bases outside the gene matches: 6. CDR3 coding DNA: TGTGCCAGCGCGAGACTAGCGACAGAGACCCAGTACTTC. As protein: CASARLATETQYF.

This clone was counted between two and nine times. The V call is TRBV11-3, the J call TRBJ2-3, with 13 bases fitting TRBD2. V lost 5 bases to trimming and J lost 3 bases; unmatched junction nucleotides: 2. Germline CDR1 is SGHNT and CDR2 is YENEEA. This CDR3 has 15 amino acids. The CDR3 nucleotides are TGTGCCAGCAGCCAACTAGCGGGAGGGACAGATACGCAGTATTTT. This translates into CASSQLAGGTDTQYF. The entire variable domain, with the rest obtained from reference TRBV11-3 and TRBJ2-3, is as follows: EAGVVQSPRYKIIEKKQPVAFWCNPISGHNTLYWYLQNLGQGPELLIRYENEEAVDDSQLPKDRFSAERLKGVDSTLKIQPAELGDSAVYLCASSQLAGGTDTQYFGPGTRLTVL.

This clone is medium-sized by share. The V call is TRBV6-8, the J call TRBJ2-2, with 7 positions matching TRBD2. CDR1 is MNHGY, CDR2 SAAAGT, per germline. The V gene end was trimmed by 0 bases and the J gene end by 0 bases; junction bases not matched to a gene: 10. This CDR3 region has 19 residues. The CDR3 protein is CASSYSLPGLAANTGELFF. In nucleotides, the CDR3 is TGTGCCAGCAGTTACTCGTTGCCGGGTCTAGCGGCGAACACCGGGGAGCTGTTTTTT.

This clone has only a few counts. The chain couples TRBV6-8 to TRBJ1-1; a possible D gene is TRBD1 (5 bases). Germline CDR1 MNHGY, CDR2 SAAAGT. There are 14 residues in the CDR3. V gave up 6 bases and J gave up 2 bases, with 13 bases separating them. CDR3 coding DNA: TGTGCCAGCAGCCGTTTTAGGGACAACACTGAAGCTTTCTTT. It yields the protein CASSRFRDNTEAFF.

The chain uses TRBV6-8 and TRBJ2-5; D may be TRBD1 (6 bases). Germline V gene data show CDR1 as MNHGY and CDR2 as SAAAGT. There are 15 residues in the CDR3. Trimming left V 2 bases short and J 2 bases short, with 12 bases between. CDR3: CASSYQQGGQETQYF. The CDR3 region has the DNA TGTGCCAGCAGTTACCAACAGGGCGGGCAAGAGACCCAGTACTTC.

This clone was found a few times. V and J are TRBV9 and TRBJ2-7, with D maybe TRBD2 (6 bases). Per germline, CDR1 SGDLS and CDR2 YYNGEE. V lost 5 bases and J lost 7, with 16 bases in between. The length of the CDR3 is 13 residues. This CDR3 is CASSARRDLEQYF. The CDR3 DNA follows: TGTGCCAGCAGTGCTAGGCGGGACCTGGAGCAGTACTTC.

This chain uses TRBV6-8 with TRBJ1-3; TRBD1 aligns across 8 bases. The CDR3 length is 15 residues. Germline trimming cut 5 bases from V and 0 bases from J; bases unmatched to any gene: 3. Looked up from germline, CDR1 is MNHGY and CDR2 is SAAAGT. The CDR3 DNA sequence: TGTGCCAGCAGTACGACAGGGGTCTCTGGAAACACCATATATTTT. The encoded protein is CASSTTGVSGNTIYF.

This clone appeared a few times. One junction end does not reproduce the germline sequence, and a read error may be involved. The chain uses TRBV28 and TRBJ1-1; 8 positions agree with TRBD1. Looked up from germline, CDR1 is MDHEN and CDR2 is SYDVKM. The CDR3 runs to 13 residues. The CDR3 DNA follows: TGTGCCAGCAGTTTGTCCGGACAGGGTCGAACTCTCTTT. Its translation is CASSLSGQGRTLF.

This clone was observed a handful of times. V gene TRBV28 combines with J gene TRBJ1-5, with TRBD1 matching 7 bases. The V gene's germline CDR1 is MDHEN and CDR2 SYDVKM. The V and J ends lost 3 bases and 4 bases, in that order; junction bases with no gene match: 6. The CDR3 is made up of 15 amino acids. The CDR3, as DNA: TGTGCCAGCAGTTTTCAAAGGGGGCGTAATCAGCCCCAGCATTTT. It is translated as CASSFQRGRNQPQHF.

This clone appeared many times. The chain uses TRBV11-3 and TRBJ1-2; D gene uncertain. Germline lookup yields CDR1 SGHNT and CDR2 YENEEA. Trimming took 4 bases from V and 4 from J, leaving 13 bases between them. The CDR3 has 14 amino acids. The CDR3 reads CASSYGRVGYGYTF. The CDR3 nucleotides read TGTGCCAGCAGCTACGGCCGCGTGGGCTATGGCTACACCTTC.

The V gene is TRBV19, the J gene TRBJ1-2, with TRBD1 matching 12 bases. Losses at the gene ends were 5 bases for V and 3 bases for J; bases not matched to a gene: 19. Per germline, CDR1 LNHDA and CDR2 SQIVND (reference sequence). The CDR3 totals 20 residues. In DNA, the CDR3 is TGTGCCAGTAGTCGACTCCCACCGGGACAGGGGGCAAAACGCTACTATGGCTACACCTTC. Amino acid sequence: CASSRLPPGQGAKRYYGYTF.